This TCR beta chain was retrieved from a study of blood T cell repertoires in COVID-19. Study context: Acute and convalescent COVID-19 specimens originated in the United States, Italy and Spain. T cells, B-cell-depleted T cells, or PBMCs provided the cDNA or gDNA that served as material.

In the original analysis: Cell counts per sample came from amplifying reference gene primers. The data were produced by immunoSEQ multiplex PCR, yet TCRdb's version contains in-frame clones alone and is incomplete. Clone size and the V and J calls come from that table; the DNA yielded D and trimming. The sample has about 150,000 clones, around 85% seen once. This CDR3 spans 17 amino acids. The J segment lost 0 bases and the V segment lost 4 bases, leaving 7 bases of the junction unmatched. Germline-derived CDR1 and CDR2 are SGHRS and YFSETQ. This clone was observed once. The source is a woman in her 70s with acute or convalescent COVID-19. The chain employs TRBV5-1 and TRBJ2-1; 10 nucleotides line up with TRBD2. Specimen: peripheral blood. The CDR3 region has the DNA TGCGCCAGCAGCCCCCCCCTAGCGGGGGTCTCCTACAATGAGCAGTTCTTC. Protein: CASSPPLAGVSYNEQFF.